Shown below are 18 T cell receptor beta chains from a single sample sequenced in a study of Tregs in tolerant kidney transplant recipients. Profiling relied on immunoSEQ multiplex PCR, and the TCRdb table lists in-frame clones only, not all of them. The sample carries 50,000 to 75,000 clones, approximately 85% recorded once. Sequencing was performed on Tregs from blood, taken before the transplant. These receptors were collected from a human donor who received a combined kidney and bone marrow transplant.

This chain links TRBV19 with TRBJ2-7; the match to TRBD1 covers 10 bases. With V trimmed by 6 bases and J by 5 bases, 7 bases remained unmatched. In germline, CDR1 is LNHDA, CDR2 SQIVND (reference sequence). The CDR3 has 14 amino acids. The CDR3 DNA sequence: TGTGCCAGTAGAGACAGGGGGCGCTTCGACGAGCAGTACTTC. Amino acid sequence: CASRDRGRFDEQYF. Full variable domain (rest looked up from reference TRBV19 and TRBJ2-7): DGGITQSPKYLFRKEGQNVTLSCEQNLNHDAMYWYRQDPGQGLRLIYYSQIVNDFQKGDIAEGYSVSREKKESFPLTVTSAQKNPTAFYLCASRDRGRFDEQYFGPGTRLTVT.

This clone was recorded once. The J gene is TRBJ2-5, the V gene TRBV11-2, with 9 bases that match TRBD1. Germline V gives CDR1 SGHAT, CDR2 FQNNGV. The V gene end was trimmed by 3 bases and the J gene end by 4 bases; junction bases not matched to a gene: 9. CDR3 size: 16 residues. The CDR3 nucleotides are TGTGCCAGCAGCTTGTCCGGACAGGGGTTCGGAGAGACCCAGTACTTC. Its protein product is CASSLSGQGFGETQYF. Variable domain in full (rest from reference TRBV11-2 and TRBJ2-5): EAGVAQSPRYKIIEKRQSVAFWCNPISGHATLYWYQQILGQGPKLLIQFQNNGVVDDSQLPKDRFSAERLKGVDSTLKIQPAKLEDSAVYLCASSLSGQGFGETQYFGPGTRLLVL.

The chain's CDR3 is CASSFGLASRLDTQYF. The CDR3 region has the DNA TGTGCCAGCAGCTTCGGACTAGCATCTAGGTTAGATACGCAGTATTTT. The chain employs TRBV7-8 and TRBJ2-3, with 8 bases identical to TRBD2. The CDR3 length is 16 residues. Germline assignment: CDR1 SGHVS and CDR2 FQNEAQ. Trimming cost V 3 bases and J 5 bases; bases outside gene matches: 10.

This sequence joins TRBV2 and TRBJ1-4, with 10 bases aligning to TRBD1. The germline V gene encodes CDR1 SNHLY and CDR2 FYNNEI. The ends lost 6 bases at V and 6 bases at J; junction bases unmatched: 4. The CDR3 is made up of 14 amino acids. Here the CDR3 DNA reads TGTGCCAGCAGATGGGACAGGGGATATGAAAAACTGTTTTTT. It is translated as CASRWDRGYEKLFF.

J is TRBJ2-3 and V is TRBV5-4; perhaps TRBD1 as D (5 bases). In germline, CDR1 is SGHNT, CDR2 YYREEE (reference sequence). V gave up 4 bases and J gave up 1 base, with 13 bases separating them. The CDR3 is 15 amino acids. CDR3 region: CASSPGPAGTDTQYF. CDR3 in DNA: TGTGCCAGCAGCCCAGGGCCGGCAGGCACAGATACGCAGTATTTT.

The V and J genes are TRBV7-2 and TRBJ2-3, with a weak D call TRBD2 (6 bases). V lost 5 bases to trimming and J lost 4 bases, with 16 bases between them. Germline lookup yields CDR1 SGHTA and CDR2 FQGNSA. The CDR3 sequence is 15 residues long. The CDR3 region has the DNA TGTGCCAGCAGCCAGGGACCACGCGGGGCAGATACGCAGTATTTT. It specifies CASSQGPRGADTQYF.

The genes are TRBV5-5 and TRBJ1-1; D is unresolved. Germline-derived CDR1 and CDR2 are SGHKS and YYEKEE (reference sequence). The CDR3 is made up of 14 amino acids. Trimming pared 0 bases from V and 0 bases from J, leaving 6 bases between. The CDR3 bases are TGTGCCAGCAGCTTGGGAACCCTGAACACTGAAGCTTTCTTT. Amino acid sequence: CASSLGTLNTEAFF.

The sample holds a few counts of this clone. V is TRBV10-3 and J is TRBJ2-7; D gene ambiguous. The germline V and J ends were trimmed by 0 bases and 3 bases, with 9 bases remaining between them. CDR3 size: 14 residues. Germline V gives CDR1 ENHRY, CDR2 SYGVKD. The CDR3 nucleotides read TGTGCCATCAGTGAGTCGGATGGACGCTACGAGCAGTACTTC. Amino acids: CAISESDGRYEQYF.

CDR3 coding DNA: TGTGCCAGCAGCATTCAGGGGGATCTTACAGTGCGGACTGAAGCTTTCTTT. This codes for CASSIQGDLTVRTEAFF. This chain connects TRBV5-6 to TRBJ1-1; 7 bases align to TRBD1. CDR1 and CDR2 from the germline V gene are SGHDT and YYEEEE. The CDR3 extends over 17 amino acids. V lost 4 bases and J lost 5; bases outside the gene matches: 17.

The J gene is TRBJ2-7, the V gene TRBV28; D perhaps matches TRBD2 (5 bases). This CDR3 has 14 amino acids. V lost 1 base to trimming and J lost 1 base, with 8 bases between them. The V gene's germline CDR1 is MDHEN and CDR2 SYDVKM. The CDR3 protein is CASSLFEGSYEQYF. CDR3 in DNA: TGTGCCAGCAGTTTATTTGAGGGATCCTACGAGCAGTACTTC.

V usage is TRBV19 and J usage is TRBJ1-2; 10 bases fit TRBD1. Germline assignment: CDR1 LNHDA and CDR2 SQIVND (reference sequence). The ends lost 6 bases at V and 3 bases at J; junction bases unmatched: 10. The CDR3 extends over 16 amino acids. The CDR3 DNA reads TGTGCCAGTAGGAACGTGGGGGACAGGGGATACTATGGCTACACCTTC. The encoded protein is CASRNVGDRGYYGYTF.

The J gene is TRBJ2-1, the V gene TRBV10-3, with TRBD2 matching over 11 bases. The CDR3 is 16 amino acids. Germline V CDR1 and CDR2: ENHRY, SYGVKD. The V segment lost 0 bases and the J segment 8 bases; nucleotides outside the gene matches: 6. The CDR3 bases are TGTGCCATCAGTGAGTCACTAGCGGGAGTTCGGGATGAGCAGTTCTTC. Amino acid sequence: CAISESLAGVRDEQFF.

V usage is TRBV6-5 and J usage is TRBJ2-3, with 7 bases identical to TRBD1. The germline V gene encodes CDR1 MNHEY and CDR2 SVGAGI. The ends lost 6 bases at V and 6 bases at J; junction bases unmatched: 9. The CDR3 spans 14 residues. As DNA, the CDR3 is TGTGCCAGCAGCCAGACAGGGAGAGGCGATACGCAGTATTTT. Protein sequence: CASSQTGRGDTQYF.

This chain uses TRBV7-9 with TRBJ1-5, with TRBD1 matching 10 bases. V was clipped by 5 bases and J by 7 bases; unmatched bases: 8. Germline CDR1 reads SEHNR; CDR2 reads FQNEAQ (reference sequence). The CDR3 length is 15 residues. The CDR3 region is CASSMGGTGVQPQHF. DNA of the CDR3: TGTGCCAGCAGCATGGGGGGGACAGGGGTCCAGCCCCAGCATTTT.

This clone has a single count. The V gene is TRBV7-7, the J gene TRBJ2-7; 8 nucleotides match TRBD1. V lost 5 bases to trimming and J lost 5 bases; unmatched junction nucleotides: 5. CDR1 and CDR2 (germline): SSHAT, FNYEAQ (reference sequence). CDR3 length: 13 amino acids. Here the CDR3 reads CASSPDRANEQYF. The CDR3 coding sequence is TGTGCCAGCAGCCCGGACAGGGCCAACGAGCAGTACTTC.

J is TRBJ2-7 and V is TRBV9, with a possible D match to TRBD2 (6 bases). Per germline, CDR1 SGDLS and CDR2 YYNGEE. V was shortened by 2 bases and J by 3 bases, with 12 bases between the two germline ends. The CDR3 totals 14 residues. As DNA, the CDR3 is TGTGCCAGCAGCGTGGGGGGACTCGACTACGAGCAGTACTTC. It translates to CASSVGGLDYEQYF.

The chain is built from TRBV7-9 and TRBJ1-4, with 7 bases that match TRBD1. J gave up 8 bases and V 4 bases, and 7 bases lay outside the gene matches. The CDR3 loop spans 14 amino acids. Looked up from germline, CDR1 is SEHNR and CDR2 is FQNEAQ (reference sequence). CDR3 nucleotide sequence: TGTGCCAGCAGCTCCCCGGGACAGCCCGAAAAACTGTTTTTT. It is translated as CASSSPGQPEKLFF.

CDR3 bases: TGCGCCAGCAGCTTGGGTCTCAGGGAAGGGGAAAAACTGTTTTTT. Translating gives CASSLGLREGEKLFF. V gene TRBV5-1 combines with J gene TRBJ1-4, with D perhaps matching TRBD1 (5 bases). Trimming shortened V by 0 bases and J by 8 bases, and 14 bases separated the two germline ends. Germline V gene sequence: CDR1 SGHRS, CDR2 YFSETQ. The length of the CDR3 is 15 residues.